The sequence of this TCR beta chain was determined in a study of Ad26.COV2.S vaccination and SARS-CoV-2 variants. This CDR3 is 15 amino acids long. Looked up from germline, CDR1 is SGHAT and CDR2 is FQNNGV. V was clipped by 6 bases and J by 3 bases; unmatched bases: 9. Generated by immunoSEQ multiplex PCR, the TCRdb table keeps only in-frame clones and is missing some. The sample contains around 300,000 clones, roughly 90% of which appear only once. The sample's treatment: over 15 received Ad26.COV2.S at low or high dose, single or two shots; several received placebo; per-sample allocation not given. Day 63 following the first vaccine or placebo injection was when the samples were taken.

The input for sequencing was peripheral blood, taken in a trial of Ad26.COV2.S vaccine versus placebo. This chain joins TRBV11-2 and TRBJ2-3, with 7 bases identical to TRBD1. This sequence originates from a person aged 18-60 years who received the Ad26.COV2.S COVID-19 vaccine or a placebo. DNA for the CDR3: TGTGCCAGCAGTCTTGTGACAGGGTCAACAGATACGCAGTATTTT. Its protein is CASSLVTGSTDTQYF. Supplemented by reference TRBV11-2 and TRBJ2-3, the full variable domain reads EAGVAQSPRYKIIEKRQSVAFWCNPISGHATLYWYQQILGQGPKLLIQFQNNGVVDDSQLPKDRFSAERLKGVDSTLKIQPAKLEDSAVYLCASSLVTGSTDTQYFGPGTRLTVL.